Each of the 11 T cell receptor beta chains below was sequenced from the same sample in a study of tumor and adjacent non-tumor tissue in lung cancer. A modified ARM-PCR protocol with three rounds of nested PCR amplified TCRbeta. TCRdb analysed the multiplex PCR reads with MiXCR anew, one entry per CDR3 protein. The sample yields more than 120,000 distinct CDR3 sequences, around 67% seen once. This sample's RNA came from whole unsorted tissue. Input material: lung tumor tissue. These receptors were collected from a man aged 60-69 years with small cell lung cancer.

Comment on this clonotype: The junction and the germline gene differ at one end; a read error may be behind it. This sequence joins TRBV11-3 and TRBJ1-1, with TRBD1 as a possible D gene (5 bases). The CDR3 has 13 amino acids. Germline CDR1 is SGHNT and CDR2 is YENEEA. The CDR3 is CASSTEGETETFF. DNA for the CDR3: TGTGCCAGCAGCACTGAAGGGGAGACTGAAACTTTCTTT.

Of note for this clonotype: A much more abundant neighbour one base away suggests this may be a read error. This chain joins TRBV4-2 and TRBJ2-5, with D possibly TRBD1 on 6 matching bases. CDR1 is LGHNA and CDR2 is YNFKEQ in the germline V gene. The CDR3 runs to 15 residues. The CDR3 sequence: CASNQENRAGETQYF. CDR3 nucleotide sequence: TGTGCCAGCAACCAAGAGAACAGGGCCGGGGAGACCCAGTACTTC.

Comments on this clonotype: Since the CDR3 does not end with the conserved phenylalanine or tryptophan, this likely comes from a read error. It is unclear where the CDR3 begins or ends on the DNA, so no DNA is shown, and the CDR3 is as TCRdb lists it. J is TRBJ2-2 and V is TRBV11-2. The germline gives CDR1 SGHAT, CDR2 FQNNGV. The CDR3 has 13 residues if both end residues are counted. CDR3 loop: CASSLGVAGELLL.

Remarks on this clonotype: Mismatch with germline at one junction end may stem from a read error. The chain joins TRBV11-1 to TRBJ2-5; D possibly uses TRBD1 or TRBD2 (5 bases each). The CDR3 has 13 residues. The germline gives CDR1 SGHAT, CDR2 FQDESV (reference sequence). This CDR3 reads CTSCSRLGETKYF. The CDR3 DNA is TGTACCAGCTGCTCACGGTTGGGGGAGACCAAGTACTTC.

The chain is built from TRBV9 and TRBJ2-7; D is undetermined. The CDR3 sequence is 14 residues long. V shed 0 bases and J shed 2 bases, with 9 bases lying between them. Germline lookup yields CDR1 SGDLS and CDR2 YYNGEE. DNA for the CDR3: TGTGCCAGCAGCGTAGGTGATGGGACCTACGAGCAGTACTTC. Translation: CASSVGDGTYEQYF.

Remarks on this clonotype: One junction end disagrees with the germline gene, perhaps due to a read error. The chain recombines TRBV6-1 with TRBJ2-1; D ambiguous. The germline CDR1 and CDR2 sequences are MNHNS and SASEGT. The CDR3 has 16 residues. The CDR3 DNA reads as TGTGCCAGCAATGAATATAAGAGCTTCCTCTACAATGAGCAGTTCTTC. Its translation is CASNEYKSFLYNEQFF.

This clonotype was seen ten or more times. The chain's CDR3 is CASRNDRTDTQYF. The CDR3 DNA follows: TGTGCCAGCAGAAATGACAGAACAGATACGCAGTATTTT. The V call is TRBV5-6, the J call TRBJ2-3; D perhaps matches TRBD1 (5 bases). CDR3 length equals 13 residues. Trimming shortened V by 5 bases and J by 3 bases, and 10 bases separated the two germline ends. Germline V gene data show CDR1 as SGHDT and CDR2 as YYEEEE.

The V call is TRBV10-3, the J call TRBJ1-1; D gene unclear. Germline assignment: CDR1 ENHRY and CDR2 SYGVKD. The CDR3 is made up of 14 amino acids. Trimming removed 6 bases at V and 0 bases at J, with 11 bases between. Written as DNA, the CDR3 is TGTGCCATCAGAGGGTTGGCAGTGAACACTGAAGCTTTCTTT. Translated: CAIRGLAVNTEAFF.

As for this clonotype: The junction departs from the called germline gene at one end, perhaps through a read error. The chain employs TRBV12-3 or TRBV12-4 and TRBJ2-1, with 9 bases lining up with TRBD1. The CDR3 is made up of 15 amino acids. The CDR3 sequence is CSSSYPGQGNNEQFF. In DNA form, the CDR3 reads TGTTCCAGCAGTTATCCGGGACAGGGCAACAATGAGCAGTTCTTC.

Concerning this clonotype itself: At one end the junction does not follow the germline gene, possibly because of a read error. The chain links TRBV4-1 to TRBJ2-5; D possibly corresponds to TRBD2 (6 bases). The CDR3 extends over 18 amino acids. Germline V CDR1 and CDR2: MGHRA, YSYEKL. The CDR3 is CASSQDLGLTGDGETHYF. CDR3 coding DNA: TGCGCCAGCAGCCAAGATCTAGGACTAACGGGCGATGGAGAGACCCACTACTTC.

Of note for this clonotype: Relative to the germline gene, one junction end is altered; a read error may explain this. This chain uses TRBV5-5 with TRBJ2-3; D is ambiguous. The germline V gene has CDR1 SGHKS and CDR2 YYEKEE (reference sequence). The CDR3 contains 13 residues. CDR3 region: CTSSPTLGYMQYF. The CDR3 coding sequence is TGTACCAGCAGCCCCACTTTAGGGTATATGCAGTATTTT. Full variable domain (rest looked up from reference TRBV5-5 and TRBJ2-3): DAGVTQSPTHLIKTRGQQVTLRCSPISGHKSVSWYQQVLGQGPQFIFQYYEKEERGRGNFPDRFSARQFPNYSSELNVNALLLGDSALYLCTSSPTLGYMQYFGPGTRLTVL.